This T cell receptor beta chain derives from a study of blood T cell repertoires in COVID-19. Produced via immunoSEQ multiplex PCR; TCRdb's table is partial and in-frame only. The sample contains around 250,000 clones, about 89% of which appear only once. CDR1 and CDR2 from the germline V gene are ENHRY and SYGVKD. V was pared by 4 bases and J by 9 bases, with 13 bases of the junction left unmatched. This CDR3 is built from 17 residues. This receptor was identified in a woman in her 30s who had recovered from COVID-19. The chain recombines TRBV10-3 with TRBJ2-3; 13 positions agree with TRBD2. The sample taken for sequencing was PBMCs or T cells enriched from blood (not recorded which). The chain's CDR3 is CAISGGLAGKGVGTQYF. For the CDR3, the DNA is TGTGCCATCAGTGGGGGACTAGCGGGAAAAGGGGTGGGGACGCAGTATTTT.